These 25 T cell receptor beta chains were sequenced from one sample in a study of human T cells and chemical hapten exposure. Described time point: patch test 1, 2 weeks after DPC sensitization. The sample's treatment: therapeutic diphenylcyclopropenone sensitization with weekly scalp DPC. TCRdb re-analysed the RACE reads in MiXCR, keeping a single row per CDR3 protein. Here the sample spans tens of thousands of distinct CDR3 sequences, 12% being singletons. The specimen comprised whole blood, sampled in connection with sensitization to the hapten diphenylcyclopropenone (DPC). These TCRs come from a woman aged 55-69 years with alopecia areata. Some clones in this sample may be carry-over from other donors' samples.

This clonotype appeared many times. The chain has TRBV20-1 and TRBJ2-3; D ambiguous. The germline CDR1 and CDR2 sequences are DFQATT and SNEGSKA (reference sequence). The CDR3 covers 13 residues. Trimming shortened V by 0 bases and J by 2 bases, and 6 bases separated the two germline ends. The chain's CDR3 is CSARDETTDTQYF. The CDR3 DNA sequence: TGCAGTGCTAGAGATGAAACCACAGATACGCAGTATTTT.

This chain links TRBV5-1 with TRBJ2-2; D is undetermined. Trimming removed 9 bases from V and 1 base from J, with 7 bases in between. CDR3 length: 12 amino acids. The V gene's germline CDR1 is SGHRS and CDR2 YFSETQ. In DNA form, the CDR3 reads TGCGCCACCACATGGAACACCGGGGAGCTGTTTTTT. Its protein product is CATTWNTGELFF.

This clonotype was detected ten times or more. This chain links TRBV7-3 with TRBJ1-1; maybe TRBD1 (5 bases). Germline V CDR1 and CDR2: SGHTA, FQGTGA. V shed 2 bases and J shed 6 bases, with 10 bases lying between them. CDR3 length: 13 residues. The CDR3 DNA reads as TGTGCCAGCAGCTTAGGAGGGGCCCCTGAAGCTTTCTTT. Translation gives CASSLGGAPEAFF.

This clonotype was seen at least ten times. The chain links TRBV27 to TRBJ2-4; 8 positions agree with TRBD1. After removal of 4 bases from V and 3 bases from J, the junction contained 2 bases not matched to a gene. This CDR3 spans 14 amino acids. Germline V gives CDR1 MNHEY, CDR2 SMNVEV (reference sequence). CDR3 sequence: CASSSQGVKNIQYF. CDR3 nucleotide sequence: TGTGCCAGCAGTTCACAGGGGGTCAAAAACATTCAGTACTTC.

The chain uses TRBV12-3 or TRBV12-4 and TRBJ2-3; D gene ambiguous. The CDR3 has 14 amino acids. V dropped 7 bases and J dropped 6 bases, with 17 bases sitting between them. The CDR3 DNA reads TGTGCCAGCACTACCGTCCGCCAGTGGGATACGCAGTATTTT. As protein: CASTTVRQWDTQYF.

The chain uses TRBV29-1 and TRBJ1-1; weak D call: TRBD1 (6 bases). V lost 6 bases and J 2 bases, leaving 13 bases between the germline ends. The germline V gene encodes CDR1 SQVTM and CDR2 ANQGSEA. The CDR3 consists of 13 residues. CDR3 in DNA: TGCAGCGTATTTGACAGGAGTAACACTGAAGCTTTCTTT. It yields the protein CSVFDRSNTEAFF.

Many counts were recorded for this clonotype. This sequence joins TRBV15 and TRBJ2-1; D gene ambiguous. The CDR3 length is 15 residues. The germline V gene has CDR1 LNHNV and CDR2 YYDKDF (reference sequence). The V gene lost 0 bases and the J gene lost 4 bases, with 10 bases spanning the gap. Here the CDR3 DNA reads TGTGCCACCAGCAGAGATCATGGCAGATACAATGAGCAGTTCTTC. It encodes CATSRDHGRYNEQFF.

Note on this clonotype: A much larger clone differs from this one at a single base, so this may be a read error. The chain has TRBV27 and TRBJ1-2; no firm D call. Between the trimmed V and J ends, which lost 4 bases and 0 bases, there was a span of 12 bases. CDR1 and CDR2 (germline): MNHEY, SMNVEV (reference sequence). The CDR3 is 15 residues long. CDR3 in DNA: TGTGCCAGCAGTTCTCCGAAGCGAGCTAACTATGGCTACACCTTC. Amino acid sequence: CASSSPKRANYGYTF.

This clonotype was seen repeatedly, ten times or more. The genes are TRBV5-1 and TRBJ2-2; D gene uncertain. Germline V CDR1 and CDR2: SGHRS, YFSETQ. Trimming took 4 bases from V and 0 from J, leaving 7 bases between them. The length of the CDR3 is 14 residues. CDR3 nucleotide sequence: TGCGCCAGCAGCAGTACACCGAACACCGGGGAGCTGTTTTTT. Protein sequence: CASSSTPNTGELFF.

The chain carries TRBV12-1 and TRBJ2-2; TRBD1, as called in the table, went unchecked against the DNA. TRBV12-1 is shown as a pseudogene. CDR3 length equals 15 residues. CDR3 nucleotides: TGTGCCAGCAGCTTACGGGGGGACCCCACCGGGGAGCTGTTTTTT. Its protein is CASSLRGDPTGELFF.

The table lists this clonotype with many counts. The rearrangement links TRBV4-1 to TRBJ2-7, with 7 nucleotides matching TRBD1. There are 15 residues in the CDR3. Trimming cost V 3 bases and J 2 bases; bases outside gene matches: 7. The germline CDR1 and CDR2 sequences are MGHRA and YSYEKL. The CDR3 here is CASSQRRQGTYEQYF. The CDR3 DNA reads as TGCGCCAGCAGCCAGAGAAGACAGGGTACCTACGAGCAGTACTTC.

Many counts were recorded for this clonotype. The chain has TRBV29-1 and TRBJ2-1; 7 nucleotides match TRBD1. Trimming took 4 bases from V and 0 from J; bases not matched to a gene: 3. The CDR3 runs to 14 residues. Looked up from germline, CDR1 is SQVTM and CDR2 is ANQGSEA. This CDR3 is CSVGRQGSYNEQFF. Here the CDR3 DNA reads TGCAGCGTTGGTAGACAGGGCTCCTACAATGAGCAGTTCTTC.

About this clonotype itself: Just one base apart from a much larger clone, this may be a read error. The chain joins TRBV5-1 to TRBJ1-5; 7 positions match TRBD1. Germline V CDR1 and CDR2: SGHRS, YFSETQ. This CDR3 has 15 residues. V was clipped by 4 bases and J by 0 bases; unmatched bases: 4. The CDR3 reads CASSPTGDSNQPQHF. The CDR3 nucleotides are TGCGCCAGCAGCCCTACAGGGGATAGCAATCAGCCCCAGCATTTT. The full variable domain, rest sourced from reference TRBV5-1 and TRBJ1-5, is KAGVTQTPRYLIKTRGQQVTLSCSPISGHRSVSWYQQTPGQGLQFLFEYFSETQRNKGNFPGRFSGRQFSNSRSEMNVSTLELGDSALYLCASSPTGDSNQPQHFGDGTRLSIL.

There are many counts of this clonotype. The chain employs TRBV12-3 or TRBV12-4 and TRBJ1-2; TRBD1 aligns across 7 bases. J lost 6 bases, V lost 6 bases, and 4 bases had no gene match. The CDR3 contains 12 residues. The DNA of the CDR3 is TGTGCCAGCAGCCTGACAGGGAATGGCTACACCTTC. This gives the protein CASSLTGNGYTF.

The CDR3 DNA reads TGTGCCAGCAGCCACGACTCCCGAGGGGTCAATGAGCAGTTCTTC. Translated, it gives CASSHDSRGVNEQFF. The genes are TRBV3-1 and TRBJ2-1; D tentatively reads TRBD1 or TRBD2 (5 bases each). V was shortened by 3 bases and J by 6 bases, with 15 bases between the two germline ends. From germline, CDR1 is LGHDT and CDR2 YNNKEL (reference sequence). The CDR3 length is 15 residues.

This clonotype came up many times. This chain connects TRBV3-1 to TRBJ1-3; D is unresolved. Between the trimmed V and J ends, which lost 0 bases and 0 bases, there was a span of 6 bases. CDR3 length: 15 residues. The germline V gene encodes CDR1 LGHDT and CDR2 YNNKEL (reference sequence). CDR3 sequence: CASSQDRISGNTIYF. The CDR3 region has the DNA TGTGCCAGCAGCCAAGACAGGATCTCTGGAAACACCATATATTTT.

This sequence joins TRBV2 and TRBJ2-7; D gene ambiguous. Trimming cost V 2 bases and J 7 bases, with 15 bases left between them. Germline V lookup: CDR1 SNHLY, CDR2 FYNNEI. The CDR3 is 14 residues long. The CDR3 here is CASSELAATFEQYF. The CDR3 DNA sequence: TGTGCCAGCAGTGAATTGGCAGCCACCTTTGAGCAGTACTTC.

This clonotype has only a few counts. The chain carries TRBV12-3 or TRBV12-4 and TRBJ1-5; D is perhaps TRBD1 (5 bases). Trimming pared 5 bases from V and 13 bases from J, leaving 15 bases between. This CDR3 has 12 residues. The CDR3 is CASSTRQKAQHF. In DNA form, the CDR3 reads TGTGCCAGCAGTACCCGACAGAAGGCGCAGCATTTT.

This clonotype has ten or more counts. This sequence joins TRBV29-1 and TRBJ2-6; the match to TRBD1 covers 10 bases. CDR3 length: 18 amino acids. Germline assignment: CDR1 SQVTM and CDR2 ANQGSEA. V shed 7 bases, J shed 2 bases, and the junction held 14 bases outside the gene matches. The CDR3 region has the DNA TGCAGCGCCCGACAGGGGGCGCGGACCATGCCTGGGGCCAACGTCCTGACTTTC. This translates into CSARQGARTMPGANVLTF.

The rearrangement links TRBV5-1 to TRBJ2-3; tentatively, D is TRBD2 (7 bases). Trimming left V 3 bases short and J 8 bases short, with 19 bases between. Germline V gives CDR1 SGHRS, CDR2 YFSETQ. The CDR3 contains 15 residues. This chain's CDR3 is CASSSLGGRGGTQYF. Here the CDR3 DNA reads TGCGCCAGCAGCTCGTTGGGCGGGAGAGGGGGTACGCAGTATTTT. The entire variable domain, with the rest obtained from reference TRBV5-1 and TRBJ2-3, is as follows: KAGVTQTPRYLIKTRGQQVTLSCSPISGHRSVSWYQQTPGQGLQFLFEYFSETQRNKGNFPGRFSGRQFSNSRSEMNVSTLELGDSALYLCASSSLGGRGGTQYFGPGTRLTVL.

The table lists this clonotype with many counts. The V call is TRBV20-1, the J call TRBJ1-1; maybe TRBD1 (5 bases). Trimming pared 3 bases from V and 3 bases from J, leaving 8 bases between. The CDR3 runs to 12 residues. CDR1 and CDR2 (germline): DFQATT, SNEGSKA (reference sequence). CDR3 DNA: TGCAGTGCTAGCGCGGGGCACACTGAAGCTTTCTTT. It codes for CSASAGHTEAFF.

This clonotype showed up just a few times. One junction end disagrees with the germline gene, perhaps due to a read error. This chain joins TRBV7-7 and TRBJ2-5; D possibly corresponds to TRBD1 (7 bases). The CDR3 consists of 13 residues. The V gene's germline CDR1 is SSHAT and CDR2 FNYEAQ (reference sequence). The CDR3 DNA reads as TGTGCTAGCAGCCACCAGGGGGGTGAGACCCAGTACTTC. This translates into CASSHQGGETQYF.

In this sample, this clonotype turned up a few times. CDR3 sequence (DNA): TGTGCCAGCAGAACAGGGTCGGGCAATCAGCCCCAGCATTTT. This gives the protein CASRTGSGNQPQHF. The chain joins TRBV12-3 or TRBV12-4 to TRBJ1-5; D is possibly TRBD1 (6 bases). Trimming pared 6 bases from V and 2 bases from J, leaving 11 bases between. There are 14 residues in the CDR3.

The J gene is TRBJ1-5, the V gene TRBV6-6; possible D gene TRBD1, 5 bases. The ends were cut back, 0 bases at V and 0 bases at J, with 15 bases in the middle. Germline V lookup: CDR1 MNHNY, CDR2 SVGAGI (reference sequence). The CDR3 has 18 residues. The CDR3 spells CASSYSRGGEGSNQPQHF. DNA of the CDR3: TGTGCCAGCAGTTACTCTCGCGGGGGGGAGGGTAGCAATCAGCCCCAGCATTTT.

This clonotype was counted between two and nine times. This chain joins TRBV20-1 and TRBJ1-6; D uncertain. The germline V and J ends were trimmed by 6 bases and 7 bases, with 16 bases remaining between them. CDR1 and CDR2 (germline): DFQATT, SNEGSKA (reference sequence). The CDR3 covers 14 residues. The CDR3 is CSAVDGPQNSPLHF. Written as DNA, the CDR3 is TGCAGTGCCGTAGACGGTCCCCAAAATTCACCCCTCCACTTT.